This T cell receptor (beta chain) was captured by sequencing in a study of control samples from healthy donors and cancer patients. TCRdb's copy holds only in-frame clones and misses some; the assay was immunoSEQ multiplex PCR. Of some 95,000 clones in the sample, 70% to 80% were seen once. This CDR3 is 13 amino acids long. In germline, CDR1 is WSHSY, CDR2 SAAADI. The ends were cut back, 6 bases at V and 0 bases at J, with 6 bases in the middle. The TCR originated in a woman in her 30s in good health. The chain employs TRBV10-2 and TRBJ1-5; D is undetermined. Sequenced: blood. CDR3 in DNA: TGCGCCAGCAGGGGCCATAGCAATCAGCCCCAGCATTTT. It yields the protein CASRGHSNQPQHF.